This T cell receptor (beta chain) appears in the sequencing data of a study of T cell responses to AZD1222 COVID-19 vaccine. Looking at the study overall: Analyses pooled second doses at about 4 or about 12 weeks.

This clone appeared a few times. The antigen is unknown. Sequencing was performed with immunoSEQ multiplex PCR; in TCRdb, only in-frame clones are kept and a portion is missing. The sample yields about 130,000 clones, 85% to 90% seen once. Study-wide results and limits: Only a handful of individuals given AZD1222 were seropositive at baseline. When two AZD1222 doses had been given, Spike-specific TCR breadth and depth rose. The donors showed a predominance of white British ancestry and of females, with possible underestimation of clonal diversity.

Per germline, CDR1 SGHNT and CDR2 YYREEE (reference sequence). Between the trimmed V and J ends, which lost 4 bases and 6 bases, there was a span of 17 bases. The CDR3 runs 14 residues. This chain links TRBV5-4 with TRBJ2-7; D might be TRBD2 (7 bases). The clonotype comes from an adult in good health. Source: peripheral blood, taken on day 0 of AZD1222 vaccination. DNA for the CDR3: TGTGCCAGCAGCCCCGGGGGGCGAGATGGCGAGCAGTACTTC. It translates to CASSPGGRDGEQYF.